Shown below are 26 T cell receptor beta chains from a single sample sequenced in a study of blood T cell repertoires in COVID-19. The data were produced by immunoSEQ multiplex PCR, yet TCRdb's version contains in-frame clones alone and is incomplete. This sample has roughly 130,000 clones, with 65% to 85% found just once. The sequenced sample was peripheral blood. These receptor sequences come from a woman in her 70s with acute or convalescent COVID-19.

The chain links TRBV4-3 to TRBJ1-1; the D gene is possibly TRBD1 (6 bases). CDR3 length: 16 amino acids. The germline V gene has CDR1 LGHNA and CDR2 YSLEER. Between the trimmed V and J ends, which lost 1 base and 1 base, there was a span of 13 bases. The CDR3 coding sequence is TGCGCCAGCAGCCAAGCATTCGTGGACAGGAACACTGAAGCTTTCTTT. Its translation: CASSQAFVDRNTEAFF.

In DNA, the CDR3 is TGTGCCAGCAGCTTAACCAGGGGTGATCAGCCCCAGCATTTT. It specifies CASSLTRGDQPQHF. V usage is TRBV7-2 and J usage is TRBJ1-5; perhaps TRBD1 as D (6 bases). This CDR3 is built from 14 residues. CDR1 and CDR2 (germline): SGHTA, FQGNSA. With 2 bases removed from V and 5 bases from J, the gap between germline ends came to 10 bases.

The chain couples TRBV5-1 to TRBJ1-2, with D possibly being TRBD1 (6 bases). The CDR3 is 14 residues long. Trimming shortened V by 3 bases and J by 8 bases, and 17 bases separated the two germline ends. Looked up from germline, CDR1 is SGHRS and CDR2 is YFSETQ. The CDR3 nucleotides are TGCGCCAGCAGCTCCGGGACAAAAGCTTTGGGCTACACCTTC. Protein product: CASSSGTKALGYTF.

This chain connects TRBV4-2 to TRBJ2-2, with D perhaps TRBD2 (5 bases). Per germline, CDR1 LGHNA and CDR2 YNFKEQ. CDR3 size: 14 residues. Trimming took off 0 bases at V and 7 bases at J, with 9 bases between the two ends. In nucleotides, the CDR3 is TGTGCCAGCAGCCAAGATTCGGGGAGCGGGGAGCTGTTTTTT. Its translation: CASSQDSGSGELFF.

J is TRBJ1-2 and V is TRBV11-2; D unclear. The ends were cut back, 1 base at V and 2 bases at J, with 8 bases in the middle. The CDR3 extends over 14 amino acids. Germline CDR1 and CDR2: SGHAT and FQNNGV. In DNA form, the CDR3 reads TGTGCCAGCAGCTTAGTGGGCCGAAACTATGGCTACACCTTC. This translates into CASSLVGRNYGYTF.

This chain joins TRBV6-2 or TRBV6-3 and TRBJ1-5, with TRBD1 identical over 11 bases. Trimming cost V 2 bases and J 4 bases; bases outside gene matches: 4. CDR3 length: 16 residues. Germline values: CDR1 MNHEY, CDR2 SVGEGT. Here the CDR3 reads CASSYLRDRGNQPQHF. CDR3 sequence (DNA): TGTGCCAGCAGTTACCTCCGGGACAGGGGGAATCAGCCCCAGCATTTT.

The chain employs TRBV5-4 and TRBJ2-2; 7 nucleotides match TRBD1. CDR1 is SGHNT, CDR2 YYREEE, per germline (reference sequence). Germline trimming cut 4 bases from V and 3 bases from J; bases unmatched to any gene: 6. This CDR3 has 15 amino acids. The CDR3 sequence is CASSLTGAYTGELFF. CDR3 nucleotide sequence: TGTGCCAGCAGCCTAACAGGGGCCTACACCGGGGAGCTGTTTTTT.

The rearrangement uses TRBV11-3 and TRBJ2-7, with 9 positions matching TRBD1. CDR1 is SGHNT, CDR2 YENEEA, per germline. The CDR3 is 15 residues long. V dropped 5 bases and J dropped 2; count of bases not matched to a gene: 7. CDR3 sequence reads: CASSTYGTGPYEQYF. As DNA, the CDR3 is TGTGCCAGCAGCACCTACGGGACAGGGCCCTACGAGCAGTACTTC.

The genes are TRBV10-3 and TRBJ2-1, with TRBD1 as a possible D gene (5 bases). Deletions cut 6 bases from V and 8 bases from J, with 14 bases between. The CDR3 contains 13 residues. Germline CDR1 and CDR2: ENHRY and SYGVKD. CDR3 DNA: TGTGCCATCAGGGGGCAGTCTATGGATGAGCAGTTCTTC. It yields the protein CAIRGQSMDEQFF.

V is TRBV10-3 and J is TRBJ2-1; a weak D match, TRBD1 (5 bases). The germline V gene has CDR1 ENHRY and CDR2 SYGVKD. The CDR3 is made up of 12 amino acids. The V end was cut by 8 bases, the J end by 2 bases, with 7 bases between. The CDR3 protein is CAILDTYNEQFF. The CDR3, as DNA: TGTGCCATCCTGGACACCTACAATGAGCAGTTCTTC.

This chain joins TRBV2 and TRBJ1-2; 8 positions agree with TRBD1. V lost 4 bases to trimming and J lost 2 bases; unmatched junction nucleotides: 3. The germline V gene encodes CDR1 SNHLY and CDR2 FYNNEI. The CDR3 has 14 residues. CDR3 coding DNA: TGTGCCAGCAGTGTGTACAGGGGGAACTATGGCTACACCTTC. Translating it yields CASSVYRGNYGYTF.

The V gene is TRBV11-2, the J gene TRBJ1-2, with 7 bases identical to TRBD1. With 4 bases clipped from V and 4 bases from J, the junction kept 6 bases outside the gene matches. This CDR3 comprises 14 residues. Germline CDR1 reads SGHAT; CDR2 reads FQNNGV. CDR3 sequence reads: CASSSTGRVYGYTF. CDR3 nucleotides: TGTGCCAGCAGCTCGACAGGGCGGGTCTATGGCTACACCTTC.

This clone has just a few counts. The chain carries TRBV6-1 and TRBJ2-7; D is unclear. Trimming removed 3 bases from V and 5 bases from J, with 5 bases in between. The V gene's germline CDR1 is MNHNS and CDR2 SASEGT. The CDR3 is 11 amino acids. The CDR3 nucleotides read TGTGCCAGCAGTGAGTCGGACGAGCAGTACTTC. This sequence encodes CASSESDEQYF.

The genes are TRBV5-4 and TRBJ1-1, with 8 bases lining up with TRBD1. The CDR3 length is 15 residues. Germline V gene lookup returns CDR1 SGHNT and CDR2 YYREEE (reference sequence). J was trimmed by 0 bases and V by 3 bases; bases with no gene match: 4. The CDR3 protein is CASSSLTGVNTEAFF. CDR3 in DNA: TGTGCCAGCAGCTCTCTGACAGGGGTGAACACTGAAGCTTTCTTT.

V is TRBV2 and J is TRBJ2-7, with 7 bases lining up with TRBD1. The CDR3 runs to 15 residues. After removal of 3 bases from V and 6 bases from J, the junction contained 11 bases not matched to a gene. Germline CDR1 and CDR2: SNHLY and FYNNEI. CDR3 bases: TGTGCCAGCAGTGAGCAGACAGGGCCAACGGGCGAGCAGTACTTC. This gives the protein CASSEQTGPTGEQYF.

This clone occurred a few times. This rearrangement joins TRBV14 to TRBJ1-2, with D uncertain. The CDR3 has 11 amino acids. Germline CDR1 and CDR2: SGHDN and FVKESK. V dropped 3 bases and J dropped 6 bases, with 5 bases sitting between them. CDR3 coding DNA: TGTGCCAGCAGCCACGGGGATGGCTACACCTTC. It yields the protein CASSHGDGYTF.

The V and J genes are TRBV10-2 and TRBJ1-2; no definite D call. From germline, CDR1 is WSHSY and CDR2 SAAADI. This CDR3 contains 17 residues. V was clipped by 1 base and J by 1 base, with 16 bases between them. DNA of the CDR3: TGCGCCAGCAGTGAGTGGTCAGGTGGAGGGTATAACTATGGCTACACCTTC. Its protein product is CASSEWSGGGYNYGYTF.

V gene TRBV25-1 combines with J gene TRBJ2-3; D is uncertain. In germline, CDR1 is MGHDK, CDR2 SYGVNS. The V end lost 1 base, the J end lost 2 bases, and 4 bases lay between the germline ends. The CDR3 loop spans 13 amino acids. Here the CDR3 reads CASSESLTDTQYF. Written as DNA, the CDR3 is TGTGCCAGCAGTGAATCCCTCACAGATACGCAGTATTTT. The full variable domain, its missing parts supplied by reference TRBV25-1 and TRBJ2-3, is EADIYQTPRYLVIGTGKKITLECSQTMGHDKMYWYQQDPGMELHLIHYSYGVNSTEKGDLSSESTVSRIRTEHFPLTLESARPSHTSQYLCASSESLTDTQYFGPGTRLTVL.

A single count supports this clone. The chain has TRBV5-4 and TRBJ2-1; TRBD2 agrees at 7 bases. V trimming: 3 bases; J trimming: 10 bases; junction bases outside the gene matches: 4. The CDR3 sequence is 12 residues long. Germline V CDR1 and CDR2: SGHNT, YYREEE (reference sequence). CDR3 region: CASSWEGREQFF. In DNA, the CDR3 is TGTGCCAGCAGCTGGGAGGGGCGCGAGCAGTTCTTC.

In its sample, this clone was seen a few times. The chain carries TRBV10-1 and TRBJ2-7; 7 bases agree with TRBD1. CDR1 and CDR2 (germline): WNHNN, SYGVQD (reference sequence). There are 13 residues in the CDR3. Trimming removed 7 bases from V and 5 bases from J; junction bases left unmatched: 8. For the CDR3, the DNA is TGCGCCAGCATTTCGACAGGGTGTGACGAGCAGTACGTC. It specifies CASISTGCDEQYV.

The J gene is TRBJ2-7, the V gene TRBV11-2; 10 bases are shared with TRBD2. V shed 5 bases, J shed 2 bases, and the junction held 3 bases outside the gene matches. The CDR3 has 14 amino acids. Germline loops: CDR1 SGHAT, CDR2 FQNNGV. Written as DNA, the CDR3 is TGTGCCAGCAGCCGAGCGGGGGGGCCCTACGAGCAGTACGTC. As protein: CASSRAGGPYEQYV.

As DNA, the CDR3 is TGTGCCAGCAGTCGACAGTTTATGCAGCCCCAGCATTTT. Amino acid sequence: CASSRQFMQPQHF. The chain employs TRBV6-2 or TRBV6-3 and TRBJ1-5, with D maybe TRBD1 (5 bases). The CDR3 sequence is 13 residues long. Germline V gives CDR1 MNHEY, CDR2 SVGEGT. Between the trimmed V and J ends, which lost 5 bases and 7 bases, there was a span of 12 bases.

The DNA of the CDR3 is TGTGCCAGCAGCTTTCCCTCGGTCGCTGAAGCTTTCTTT. It yields the protein CASSFPSVAEAFF. This chain connects TRBV7-2 to TRBJ1-1; D unresolved. CDR1 and CDR2 (germline): SGHTA, FQGNSA. The CDR3 sequence is 13 residues long. With 3 bases removed from V and 6 bases from J, the gap between germline ends came to 11 bases.

The genes are TRBV7-6 and TRBJ2-3, with 7 bases matching TRBD2. Looked up from germline, CDR1 is SGHVS and CDR2 is FNYEAQ. The CDR3 contains 16 residues. The V gene end was trimmed by 1 base and the J gene end by 3 bases; junction bases not matched to a gene: 7. CDR3 residues: CASSLEAGERTDTQYF. The CDR3 DNA sequence: TGTGCCAGCAGCTTAGAGGCGGGGGAGAGAACAGATACGCAGTATTTT.

This chain joins TRBV10-1 and TRBJ1-1; 7 bases fit TRBD1. The CDR3 totals 18 residues. After removal of 0 bases from V and 0 bases from J, the junction contained 10 bases not matched to a gene. CDR1 and CDR2 (germline): WNHNN, SYGVQD (reference sequence). In DNA form, the CDR3 reads TGCGCCAGCAGTGAGTCAAAAAAGGGGGCTATTTTGAACACTGAAGCTTTCTTT. It yields the protein CASSESKKGAILNTEAFF.

The chain employs TRBV19 and TRBJ1-2; TRBD1 aligns across 8 bases. The CDR3 extends over 15 amino acids. Germline lookup yields CDR1 LNHDA and CDR2 SQIVND (reference sequence). J lost 4 bases, V lost 4 bases, and 8 bases had no gene match. The CDR3 protein is CASSTRTGFGYGYTF. The DNA for the CDR3 is TGTGCCAGTAGTACCCGGACAGGGTTTGGCTATGGCTACACCTTC.